Following are 5 T cell receptor beta chains from one sample sequenced in a study of blood T cell repertoires in COVID-19. Clones were read by immunoSEQ multiplex PCR, and TCRdb kept only the in-frame ones, dropping some. The top ten clones hold approximately 16% of a sample with about 34,000 clones, approximately 80% of them seen once. The sample comprised peripheral blood. All receptors derive from a human donor in a cohort sampled during active COVID-19.

The chain recombines TRBV7-8 with TRBJ2-1; D is possibly TRBD2 (6 bases). Germline V gene lookup returns CDR1 SGHVS and CDR2 FQNEAQ. The V and J ends lost 4 bases and 10 bases respectively, with 11 bases between them. The CDR3 extends over 12 amino acids. CDR3 bases: TGTGCCAGCAGCTGGGAGGTTAGGGAGCAGTTCTTC. Amino acid sequence: CASSWEVREQFF.

V gene TRBV7-2 combines with J gene TRBJ1-1; no definite D call. Germline loops: CDR1 SGHTA, CDR2 FQGNSA. The CDR3 has 15 residues. The ends were cut back, 0 bases at V and 0 bases at J, with 8 bases in the middle. CDR3 sequence: CASSLARTMNTEAFF. CDR3 bases: TGTGCCAGCAGCTTAGCGCGAACCATGAACACTGAAGCTTTCTTT.

The chain recombines TRBV6-5 with TRBJ1-5; D unresolved. Trimming shortened V by 2 bases and J by 4 bases, and 9 bases separated the two germline ends. The CDR3 is 14 residues long. CDR1 is MNHEY and CDR2 is SVGAGI in the germline V gene. In nucleotides, the CDR3 is TGTGCCAGCAGTTACGGTAGCCCTAATCAGCCCCAGCATTTT. This codes for CASSYGSPNQPQHF.

The rearrangement links TRBV19 to TRBJ1-4, with 8 bases identical to TRBD1. CDR1 is LNHDA and CDR2 is SQIVND in the germline V gene (reference sequence). The CDR3 extends over 14 amino acids. V trimming: 5 bases; J trimming: 8 bases; junction bases outside the gene matches: 7. CDR3 bases: TGTGCCAGTAGTCCCCGGACAGGGATCGAAAAACTGTTTTTT. Protein product: CASSPRTGIEKLFF.

V is TRBV3-1 (or the pseudogene TRBV3-2) and J is TRBJ2-3; TRBD2 aligns across 8 bases. The CDR3 spans 16 residues. V gave up 3 bases and J gave up 2 bases; unmatched junction bases: 7. Germline V gives CDR1 LGHDT, CDR2 YNNKEL (reference sequence). The chain's CDR3 is CASSQLSGVTTDTQYF. CDR3 sequence (DNA): TGTGCCAGCAGCCAGCTTAGCGGGGTGACCACAGATACGCAGTATTTT.